This entry lists 25 T cell receptor beta chains sequenced from one sample in a study of sequential checkpoint blockade in melanoma. The table came from immunoSEQ multiplex PCR; TCRdb's copy has only in-frame clones and leaves some out. The sample contains more than 25,000 clones, around 90% of which appear only once. The treatment is: randomized to nivolumab then ipilimumab (arm A) or the reverse (arm B). Sequences were derived from CD8+ T cells sorted from blood (inferred from file names), sampled from a patient given nivolumab and ipilimumab in sequence. The receptors originated from a human donor with melanoma.

The rearrangement uses TRBV4-1 and TRBJ2-7, with 10 bases that match TRBD2. The CDR3 length is 16 residues. J lost 4 bases, V lost 3 bases, and 9 bases had no gene match. The V gene's germline CDR1 is MGHRA and CDR2 YSYEKL. The CDR3 nucleotides read TGCGCCAGCAGCCAGGTAGCTAGCGGGGGAGTTTACGAGCAGTACGTC. Encoded protein: CASSQVASGGVYEQYV.

This rearrangement joins TRBV30 to TRBJ2-1, with 7 bases matching TRBD2. V gave up 5 bases and J gave up 10 bases; unmatched junction bases: 11. This CDR3 comprises 13 residues. The V gene's germline CDR1 is GTSNPN and CDR2 SVGIG (reference sequence). CDR3 sequence reads: CAWAPGTISEQFF. The DNA of the CDR3 is TGTGCCTGGGCCCCCGGGACTATCTCCGAGCAGTTCTTC. Combining the CDR3 with reference TRBV30 and TRBJ2-1 gives the whole variable domain SQTIHQWPATLVQPVGSPLSLECTVEGTSNPNLYWYRQAAGRGLQLLFYSVGIGQISSEVPQNLSASRPQDRQFILSSKKLLLSDSGFYLCAWAPGTISEQFFGPGTRLTVL.

Turning to this clone: One junction end does not reproduce the germline sequence, and a read error may be involved. This chain uses TRBV7-7 with TRBJ2-7; TRBD1 aligns across 8 bases. CDR3 size: 16 residues. Per germline, CDR1 SSHAT and CDR2 FNYEAQ (reference sequence). The CDR3 is CASSLGTGEVGDEQYF. CDR3 sequence (DNA): TGTGCTAGCAGCTTAGGGACAGGCGAAGTAGGAGACGAGCAGTACTTC.

This chain uses TRBV4-1 with TRBJ1-1, with 7 bases aligning to TRBD1. Germline CDR1 is MGHRA and CDR2 is YSYEKL. V was pared by 4 bases and J by 2 bases, with 4 bases of the junction left unmatched. CDR3 length: 14 residues. The CDR3 loop reads CASSPGQLNTEAFF. In nucleotides, the CDR3 is TGCGCCAGCAGCCCGGGACAGTTAAACACTGAAGCTTTCTTT.

This chain connects TRBV9 to TRBJ1-2; tentative D call: TRBD1 (6 bases). The ends were cut back, 4 bases at V and 4 bases at J, with 17 bases in the middle. The CDR3 covers 15 residues. Germline V lookup: CDR1 SGDLS, CDR2 YYNGEE. CDR3 nucleotides: TGTGCCAGCAGCCCCGAACAGGGATTCGCCTATGGCTACACCTTC. This encodes CASSPEQGFAYGYTF.

The chain uses TRBV7-2 and TRBJ1-4; the D is unclear. Germline V gives CDR1 SGHTA, CDR2 FQGNSA. Between the trimmed V and J ends, which lost 1 base and 8 bases, there was a span of 11 bases. This CDR3 has 14 residues. The CDR3 DNA sequence: TGTGCCAGCAGCTTAGGGAGGCCGCTCGAAAAACTGTTTTTT. It is translated as CASSLGRPLEKLFF.

The chain links TRBV4-2 to TRBJ2-5, with 8 bases lining up with TRBD2. The J call may be in error: the DNA end matches TRBJ2-7 better. The CDR3 loop spans 15 amino acids. The V gene's germline CDR1 is LGHNA and CDR2 YNFKEQ. This chain's CDR3 is CASSQTSVSSYEQYF. The CDR3 DNA reads as TGTGCCAGCAGCCAGACTAGCGTAAGCTCCTACGAGCAGTACTTC.

The V gene is TRBV9, the J gene TRBJ1-1, with 8 positions matching TRBD1. The CDR3 consists of 14 residues. V dropped 4 bases and J dropped 6; count of bases not matched to a gene: 8. Per germline, CDR1 SGDLS and CDR2 YYNGEE. This CDR3 reads CASSLEQGEAEAFF. CDR3 nucleotide sequence: TGTGCCAGCAGCTTGGAACAGGGGGAGGCTGAAGCTTTCTTT.

The gene calls are TRBV19 and TRBJ2-7, with D possibly matching TRBD1 (6 bases). CDR1 and CDR2 from the germline V gene are LNHDA and SQIVND (reference sequence). There are 13 residues in the CDR3. V lost 4 bases and J 2 bases, leaving 9 bases between the germline ends. CDR3 nucleotides: TGTGCCAGTAGTACATGGGACACCTACGAGCAGTACTTC. Protein sequence: CASSTWDTYEQYF.

The genes are TRBV19 and TRBJ2-1; 9 bases match TRBD2. The CDR3 loop spans 13 amino acids. Germline assignment: CDR1 LNHDA and CDR2 SQIVND (reference sequence). The V and J ends lost 5 bases and 10 bases, in that order; junction bases with no gene match: 6. The CDR3 loop is CASSGALAGEQFF. DNA of the CDR3: TGTGCCAGTAGTGGAGCTCTAGCGGGGGAGCAGTTCTTC.

The J gene is TRBJ1-2, the V gene TRBV30; a possible D gene is TRBD1 (5 bases). CDR1 GTSNPN and CDR2 SVGIG come from the germline V gene (reference sequence). V was cut by 3 bases and J by 7 bases, with 12 bases left in between. This CDR3 is built from 12 residues. The CDR3 here is CAWSVTVPGYTF. The CDR3 DNA is TGTGCCTGGAGCGTGACAGTCCCTGGCTACACCTTC.

V usage is TRBV27 and J usage is TRBJ2-7; TRBD2 matches at 10 bases. The germline V gene has CDR1 MNHEY and CDR2 SMNVEV (reference sequence). J was trimmed by 4 bases and V by 9 bases; bases with no gene match: 12. The CDR3 length is 15 residues. The CDR3 loop reads CASRLAGGPGYEQYF. In DNA form, the CDR3 reads TGTGCCAGTCGATTAGCGGGAGGCCCGGGGTACGAGCAGTACTTC.

Turning to this clone: At one boundary the junction diverges from the germline segment, which might be a read error. The V and J genes are TRBV5-4 and TRBJ2-1; D gene unclear. This CDR3 spans 12 amino acids. Germline V gives CDR1 SGHNT, CDR2 YYREEE (reference sequence). The chain's CDR3 is CASSLEANEQFF. CDR3 nucleotide sequence: TGTGCCAGCAGTTTGGAAGCCAATGAGCAGTTCTTC.

The V and J genes are TRBV27 and TRBJ2-5; 10 positions agree with TRBD1. CDR1 and CDR2 from the germline V gene are MNHEY and SMNVEV (reference sequence). The J segment lost 3 bases and the V segment lost 6 bases, leaving 4 bases of the junction unmatched. CDR3 length: 14 amino acids. The CDR3 DNA is TGTGCCAGCAGAAGGACAGGGGGGAAAGAGACCCAGTACTTC. It codes for CASRRTGGKETQYF.

V usage is TRBV7-9 and J usage is TRBJ2-1, with 8 bases fitting TRBD2. In germline, CDR1 is SEHNR, CDR2 FQNEAQ (reference sequence). The CDR3 spans 14 residues. With V trimmed by 7 bases and J by 2 bases, 4 bases remained unmatched. CDR3 DNA: TGTGCCAGCACCTGGACTAGCCCCTACAATGAGCAGTTCTTC. It codes for CASTWTSPYNEQFF.

V is TRBV5-1 and J is TRBJ2-7, with 8 bases lining up with TRBD1. Unmatched junction bases numbered 6, after V lost 4 bases and J lost 6 bases. Per the germline V gene, CDR1 is SGHRS and CDR2 is YFSETQ. The CDR3 runs to 13 residues. CDR3 DNA sequence: TGCGCCAGCAGCCCCACAGGGGGTGGCGAGCAGTACTTC. It is translated as CASSPTGGGEQYF.

This clone was observed a handful of times. V and J are TRBV7-6 and TRBJ2-7; 9 bases align to TRBD2. Germline V gene lookup returns CDR1 SGHVS and CDR2 FNYEAQ. The J segment lost 5 bases and the V segment lost 1 base, leaving 9 bases of the junction unmatched. The CDR3 is 16 residues long. CDR3 DNA: TGTGCCAGCAGCTTAGGAGGCGGGAGGGCCTTAGACGAGCAGTACTTC. Its translation is CASSLGGGRALDEQYF. Supplemented by reference TRBV7-6 and TRBJ2-7, the full variable domain reads GAGVSQSPRYKVTKRGQDVALRCDPISGHVSLYWYRQALGQGPEFLTYFNYEAQQDKSGLPNDRFSAERPEGSISTLTIQRTEQRDSAMYRCASSLGGGRALDEQYFGPGTRLTVT.

This clone was seen only once. V and J are TRBV4-1 and TRBJ1-1, with 10 bases lining up with TRBD1. CDR1 is MGHRA, CDR2 YSYEKL, per germline. Trimming cost V 0 bases and J 10 bases; bases outside gene matches: 2. The CDR3 is made up of 13 amino acids. The CDR3 loop reads CASSQDGTGVAFF. The CDR3 DNA follows: TGCGCCAGCAGCCAAGACGGGACAGGGGTAGCTTTCTTT.

The chain uses TRBV9 and TRBJ1-1, with D unresolved. The CDR3 contains 15 residues. V was pared by 1 base and J by 2 bases, with 12 bases between. Germline V gene data show CDR1 as SGDLS and CDR2 as YYNGEE. The chain's CDR3 is CASSVIHGRNTEAFF. The CDR3 DNA is TGTGCCAGCAGCGTAATCCATGGCAGAAACACTGAAGCTTTCTTT.

The V call is TRBV6-6, the J call TRBJ1-5, with 8 bases lining up with TRBD1. V trimming: 3 bases; J trimming: 5 bases; junction bases outside the gene matches: 9. This CDR3 is 16 amino acids long. CDR1 is MNHNY, CDR2 SVGAGI, per germline (reference sequence). CDR3 bases: TGTGCCAGCAGTTATTCTACGGACAGGGACGATCAGCCCCAGCATTTT. Its translation is CASSYSTDRDDQPQHF.

The CDR3 bases are TGTGCCAGCAGTTTTATCACTAGCGGGACTAATGAGCAGTTCTTC. This sequence encodes CASSFITSGTNEQFF. The chain recombines TRBV28 with TRBJ2-1; 10 bases are shared with TRBD2. CDR3 length: 15 residues. V lost 3 bases and J lost 7; bases outside the gene matches: 6. CDR1 and CDR2 from the germline V gene are MDHEN and SYDVKM.

This sequence joins TRBV19 and TRBJ2-6, with unresolved D. The CDR3 is made up of 15 amino acids. From germline, CDR1 is LNHDA and CDR2 SQIVND (reference sequence). Trimming took 2 bases from V and 2 from J, leaving 7 bases between them. For the CDR3, the DNA is TGTGCCAGTAGTATATACGAGGCTGGGGCCAACGTCCTGACTTTC. Its protein is CASSIYEAGANVLTF.

The rearrangement uses TRBV4-2 and TRBJ2-1; D remains unclear. The CDR3 is made up of 12 amino acids. Trimming stripped 4 bases from V and 5 bases from J, with 6 bases between. The germline gives CDR1 LGHNA, CDR2 YNFKEQ. The CDR3 nucleotides read TGTGCCAGCAGCCCGAGTCACAATGAGCAGTTCTTC. Residues: CASSPSHNEQFF.

The chain uses TRBV28 and TRBJ1-2; 7 nucleotides align to TRBD1. V trimming: 5 bases; J trimming: 8 bases; junction bases outside the gene matches: 2. This CDR3 has 11 amino acids. CDR1 is MDHEN and CDR2 is SYDVKM in the germline V gene. CDR3 nucleotides: TGTGCCAGCAGTCGGGGACAGGGCTACACCTTC. It is translated as CASSRGQGYTF.

The chain links TRBV7-2 to TRBJ2-5; 8 nucleotides agree with TRBD1. Germline V CDR1 and CDR2: SGHTA, FQGNSA. This CDR3 region has 14 residues. V gave up 4 bases and J gave up 5 bases; unmatched junction bases: 6. The CDR3 is CASSSRQGWETQYF. For the CDR3, the DNA is TGTGCCAGCAGCTCCCGACAGGGGTGGGAGACCCAGTACTTC.